The clone carrying this T cell receptor (beta chain) was observed a few times. The target antigen is unknown. The V gene lost 6 bases and the J gene lost 6 bases, with 13 bases spanning the gap. The CDR3 has 12 amino acids. Per the germline V gene, CDR1 is SQVTM and CDR2 is ANQGSEA. TCRdb reprocessed the 5' RACE reads via MiXCR and lists one record per CDR3 protein. The repertoire holds about 350,000 distinct CDR3 sequences, with around an eighth as singletons. This sample stems from a study of T cells after yellow fever vaccination. Study results and limitations: A small share of clonotypes appeared in both CD4 and CD8 compartments. Contamination by abundant bulk-population clonotypes could be present in FACS-sorted repertoires.

This receptor was identified in a man between 18 and 29 years old who received the YFV17D yellow fever vaccine. The chain carries TRBV29-1 and TRBJ2-3, with D maybe TRBD2 (6 bases). Specimen: CD4+ T cells sorted from PBMCs, collected 15 days after the yellow fever booster vaccination. CDR3 sequence: CSVIEGRDTQYF. CDR3 DNA sequence: TGCAGCGTGATCGAGGGGAGGGATACGCAGTATTTT.